Below, 23 T cell receptor beta chains from the same sample are listed, as sequenced in a study of shared clonotypes between healthy human individuals (dated by TCRdb to 2019 to 2021). Libraries were made using the immunoSEQ multiplex PCR assay. TCRdb took this table from immuneACCESS and kept in-frame rearrangements with V and J called. Such tables lack part of the clones; where checked against another copy, unresolved V genes explain under half of the gap, and the rest is unexplained. This sample comprises under 2.5 million clones, 92% of them detected only once. Around 0.35% of the sample lies in the top ten. The sequenced sample was naive CD4+ T cells from PBMCs. The sample's cell subset or site label is to be understood as: CD45RA+ positively selected. The source is a man aged 18-30 years in good health. Some clones in this sample may be carry-over from other donors' samples.

V gene TRBV7-3 combines with J gene TRBJ2-5; D is perhaps TRBD1 (6 bases). The CDR3 runs to 13 residues. The V end lost 5 bases, the J end lost 3 bases, and 10 bases lay between the germline ends. The germline V gene encodes CDR1 SGHTA and CDR2 FQGTGA. CDR3 loop: CASSTRQEETQYF. The CDR3 DNA sequence: TGTGCCAGCAGCACCAGACAGGAAGAGACCCAGTACTTC.

The genes are TRBV5-1 and TRBJ2-7; D may be TRBD1 (6 bases). V lost 3 bases and J 3 bases, leaving 10 bases between the germline ends. Germline CDR1 is SGHRS and CDR2 is YFSETQ. The CDR3 loop spans 13 amino acids. The CDR3 spells CASSSPQGYEQYF. The CDR3 bases are TGCGCCAGCAGCTCCCCACAGGGCTACGAGCAGTACTTC.

About this clone: At the DNA level, this CDR3 is encoded by other sequences in the same sample as well. The chain combines TRBV7-2 with TRBJ1-1, with 8 bases matching TRBD1. This CDR3 is built from 14 residues. With 5 bases clipped from V and 2 bases from J, the junction kept 4 bases outside the gene matches. CDR1 is SGHTA, CDR2 FQGNSA, per germline. CDR3 bases: TGTGCCAGCAGCCCAGGACAGGGTAACACTGAAGCTTTCTTT. The encoded protein is CASSPGQGNTEAFF.

This sequence joins TRBV28 and TRBJ1-6; 9 nucleotides line up with TRBD1. Unmatched junction bases numbered 8, after V lost 6 bases and J lost 8 bases. The CDR3 spans 15 residues. The germline CDR1 and CDR2 sequences are MDHEN and SYDVKM. CDR3 nucleotides: TGTGCCAGCAGACCTATACAGGGGGCGTATTCACCCCTCCACTTT. As protein: CASRPIQGAYSPLHF. The full variable domain, rest sourced from reference TRBV28 and TRBJ1-6, is DVKVTQSSRYLVKRTGEKVFLECVQDMDHENMFWYRQDPGLGLRLIYFSYDVKMKEKGDIPEGYSVSREKKERFSLILESASTNQTSMYLCASRPIQGAYSPLHFGNGTRLTVT.

As DNA, the CDR3 is TGCAGCGGCCAGGGGACCCGCTCCTATAATTCACCCCTCCACTTT. Translated: CSGQGTRSYNSPLHF. This chain uses TRBV29-1 with TRBJ1-6, with a possible D match to TRBD1 (6 bases). The CDR3 totals 15 residues. V was trimmed by 7 bases and J by 0 bases, leaving 13 bases between them. Germline V gives CDR1 SQVTM, CDR2 ANQGSEA.

The chain employs TRBV4-1 and TRBJ2-1; a possible D gene is TRBD1 (7 bases). The germline V gene has CDR1 MGHRA and CDR2 YSYEKL. CDR3 size: 15 residues. The V end lost 7 bases, the J end lost 16 bases, and 29 bases lay between the germline ends. The CDR3 bases are TGCGCCAGCACCCCAGGGGGGAAAGGGCCTGAGAGGACTTTCTTC. Encoded protein: CASTPGGKGPERTFF.

This clone has a single count. CDR3 bases: TGTGCCAGCAGTTCCAGGACAGCAAACTACGAGCAGTACTTC. Translated: CASSSRTANYEQYF. The chain combines TRBV28 with TRBJ2-7; TRBD1 might be the D (6 bases). Trimming removed 4 bases from V and 3 bases from J, with 13 bases in between. The CDR3 runs 14 residues. Germline V gene sequence: CDR1 MDHEN, CDR2 SYDVKM.

CDR3 residues: CASSLREGRVAFF. The CDR3 nucleotides read TGTGCCAGCAGCTTGCGAGAGGGGAGAGTAGCTTTCTTT. The rearrangement joins TRBV11-1 to TRBJ1-1; maybe TRBD1 (5 bases). Germline values: CDR1 SGHAT, CDR2 FQDESV (reference sequence). This CDR3 has 13 residues. V was cut by 3 bases and J by 10 bases, with 15 bases left in between.

This chain connects TRBV5-1 to TRBJ1-1; 9 nucleotides align to TRBD1. The CDR3 runs 18 residues. V lost 1 base, J lost 8 bases, and 18 bases stayed unmatched. In germline, CDR1 is SGHRS, CDR2 YFSETQ. CDR3 sequence: CASSLIPAQGAPMPEAFF. As DNA, the CDR3 is TGCGCCAGCAGCTTGATCCCCGCACAGGGGGCGCCCATGCCCGAAGCTTTCTTT.

The chain carries TRBV18 and TRBJ1-5; D ambiguous. CDR3 length: 14 residues. V was clipped by 2 bases and J by 3 bases, with 8 bases between them. Germline loops: CDR1 KGHSH, CDR2 LQKENI. CDR3 residues: CASSPLAINQPQHF. The CDR3 DNA reads as TGTGCCAGCTCACCATTGGCCATCAATCAGCCCCAGCATTTT. The full variable domain, rest sourced from reference TRBV18 and TRBJ1-5, is NAGVMQNPRHLVRRRGQEARLRCSPMKGHSHVYWYRQLPEEGLKFMVYLQKENIIDESGMPKERFSAEFPKEGPSILRIQQVVRGDSAAYFCASSPLAINQPQHFGDGTRLSIL.

The chain employs TRBV18 and TRBJ1-5; 10 bases match TRBD1. The V gene end was trimmed by 3 bases and the J gene end by 6 bases; junction bases not matched to a gene: 5. The V gene's germline CDR1 is KGHSH and CDR2 LQKENI. This CDR3 has 15 residues. CDR3 nucleotides: TGTGCCAGCTCACCGGGACAGGGGTCCCTTCAGCCCCAGCATTTT. Its translation: CASSPGQGSLQPQHF.

V is TRBV11-2 and J is TRBJ1-1; D unclear. Trimming left V 5 bases short and J 3 bases short, with 10 bases between. This CDR3 has 13 amino acids. The germline V gene encodes CDR1 SGHAT and CDR2 FQNNGV. This CDR3 is CASSPQSHTEAFF. The CDR3 nucleotides are TGTGCCAGCAGCCCTCAATCCCACACTGAAGCTTTCTTT.

This chain connects TRBV4-3 to TRBJ2-1; 11 bases fit TRBD2. Germline V gene sequence: CDR1 LGHNA, CDR2 YSLEER. The V and J ends lost 4 bases and 7 bases, in that order; junction bases with no gene match: 6. This CDR3 comprises 15 residues. As DNA, the CDR3 is TGCGCCAGCAGCCTCGGGACTAGCGGCGGTAATGAGCAGTTCTTC. It yields the protein CASSLGTSGGNEQFF.

This clone occurred once. The chain links TRBV7-3 to TRBJ2-7, with 9 bases matching TRBD1. This CDR3 has 13 amino acids. Unmatched junction bases numbered 10, after V lost 5 bases and J lost 11 bases. Germline V gene sequence: CDR1 SGHTA, CDR2 FQGTGA. The CDR3 loop reads CASSQNPTGGKYF. Written as DNA, the CDR3 is TGTGCCAGCAGCCAGAACCCCACAGGGGGCAAGTACTTC.

The chain joins TRBV6-5 to TRBJ1-5; no clear D gene. Germline-derived CDR1 and CDR2 are MNHEY and SVGAGI. There are 13 residues in the CDR3. V lost 6 bases and J 7 bases, leaving 13 bases between the germline ends. The chain's CDR3 is CASSLREGQPQHF. The CDR3, as DNA: TGTGCCAGCAGCCTGAGGGAAGGCCAGCCCCAGCATTTT.

The rearrangement joins TRBV4-1 to TRBJ1-3; D not certain. This CDR3 comprises 13 residues. V was shortened by 0 bases and J by 4 bases, with 4 bases between the two germline ends. CDR1 and CDR2 from the germline V gene are MGHRA and YSYEKL. The CDR3 coding sequence is TGCGCCAGCAGCCAAGATAAGGGAAACACCATATATTTT. Its protein is CASSQDKGNTIYF.

This chain uses TRBV18 with TRBJ2-7, with a tentative D call TRBD1 (6 bases). The CDR3 totals 15 residues. Germline lookup yields CDR1 KGHSH and CDR2 LQKENI. With 2 bases removed from V and 7 bases from J, the gap between germline ends came to 18 bases. CDR3 amino acids: CASSPRTDIPLEQYF. DNA for the CDR3: TGTGCCAGCTCACCAAGGACAGATATCCCTTTAGAGCAGTACTTC.

Here the CDR3 DNA reads TGCAGCGGGGGTAGCGGGGCGCACACTGAAGCTTTCTTT. Encoded protein: CSGGSGAHTEAFF. The chain recombines TRBV29-1 with TRBJ1-1; D may be TRBD1 (5 bases). Germline lookup yields CDR1 SQVTM and CDR2 ANQGSEA. V dropped 7 bases and J dropped 3 bases, with 15 bases sitting between them. This CDR3 has 13 amino acids.

The genes are TRBV5-8 and TRBJ1-1, with 7 bases lining up with TRBD1. The germline CDR1 and CDR2 sequences are SGHTS and YDEGEE. After removal of 4 bases from V and 2 bases from J, the junction contained 5 bases not matched to a gene. The CDR3 consists of 14 residues. CDR3 DNA: TGTGCCAGCAGCGCAAGACAGGGAAACACTGAAGCTTTCTTT. Translating gives CASSARQGNTEAFF.

The V call is TRBV9, the J call TRBJ2-5, with D perhaps TRBD1 or TRBD2 (6 bases each). The CDR3 spans 14 residues. Germline V gene lookup returns CDR1 SGDLS and CDR2 YYNGEE. V lost 3 bases, J lost 7 bases, and 16 bases lay in between. For the CDR3, the DNA is TGTGCCAGCAGCGCGGGGGACACCCGGGGGACCCAGTACTTC. It specifies CASSAGDTRGTQYF.

In regard to this clone: Within the sample, other DNA sequences also encode this same CDR3. This chain links TRBV6-5 with TRBJ1-2; TRBD1 might be the D (6 bases). The V end was cut by 0 bases, the J end by 4 bases, with 9 bases between. CDR1 MNHEY and CDR2 SVGAGI come from the germline V gene. CDR3 length equals 14 residues. CDR3 bases: TGTGCCAGCAGTTACTCGAGCAGGGGCTATGGCTACACCTTC. Residues: CASSYSSRGYGYTF.

This clone appeared a few times. The V and J genes are TRBV2 and TRBJ1-2; D remains ambiguous. The V end was cut by 0 bases, the J end by 3 bases, with 8 bases between. Germline assignment: CDR1 SNHLY and CDR2 FYNNEI. The CDR3 length is 14 residues. The CDR3 loop is CASSEAAGHYGYTF. CDR3 nucleotide sequence: TGTGCCAGCAGTGAAGCAGCAGGCCACTATGGCTACACCTTC.

CDR3 bases: TGTGCCAGCAGTGACCTGGGGGAGGGCCGGGAGACCCAGTACTTC. Translation gives CASSDLGEGRETQYF. J is TRBJ2-5 and V is TRBV2; TRBD2 matches at 7 bases. This CDR3 region has 15 residues. After removal of 3 bases from V and 5 bases from J, the junction contained 9 bases not matched to a gene. Germline CDR1 and CDR2: SNHLY and FYNNEI.